The present T cell receptor beta chain was sequenced within a study of cytomegalovirus exposure and HLA in healthy donors. Study details: About 82 million unique TCRs from HLA-typed donors were held in an early release of data. Genetic ancestry analysis placed more than 80% of the 350 to 500 donors that were genotyped in the Caucasian-associated cluster. The study's findings and limits: Across donors, presence/absence analyses took sequencing depth to be roughly uniform. Beyond CMV serostatus, there was no information to go on about immune exposure.

The study ran its PCR with 60 Vbeta and 13 Jbeta primers. Sequenced by immunoSEQ multiplex PCR; TCRdb stores in-frame clones only, minus some. This sample carries some 170,000 clones, 70% to 80% of them seen once, and the ten largest clones take less than 4.5%. On this clone itself: The antigen is undetermined.

The CDR3 is 17 residues long. Germline V lookup: CDR1 SGHTA, CDR2 FQGTGA. V lost 0 bases and J 2 bases, leaving 11 bases between the germline ends. The receptor was derived from a woman aged 55 to 70 in good health and CMV-seropositive. Input material: PBMCs. This chain joins TRBV7-3 and TRBJ2-6; possible D gene TRBD1, 5 bases. This CDR3 is CASSLTGVRAGANVLTF. The CDR3 region has the DNA TGTGCCAGCAGCTTAACAGGTGTCAGGGCTGGGGCCAACGTCCTGACTTTC.